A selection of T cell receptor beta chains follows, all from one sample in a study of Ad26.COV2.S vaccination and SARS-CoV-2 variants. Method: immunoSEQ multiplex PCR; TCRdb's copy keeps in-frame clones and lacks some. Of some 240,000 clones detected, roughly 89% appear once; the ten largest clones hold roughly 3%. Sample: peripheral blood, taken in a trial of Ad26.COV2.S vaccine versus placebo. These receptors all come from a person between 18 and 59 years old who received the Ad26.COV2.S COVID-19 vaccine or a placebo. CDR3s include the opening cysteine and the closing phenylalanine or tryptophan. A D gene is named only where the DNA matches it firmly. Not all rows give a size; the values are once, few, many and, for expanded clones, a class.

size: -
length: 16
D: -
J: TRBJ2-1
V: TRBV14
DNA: TGTGCCAGCAGCCAAGGGCTGCCTAGCTCCTACAATGAGCAGTTCTTC
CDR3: CASSQGLPSSYNEQFF

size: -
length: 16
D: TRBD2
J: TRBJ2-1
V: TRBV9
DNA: TGTGCCAGCAGCGCAGCCAGGACTAGCGGGGGGTATGAGCAGTTCTTC
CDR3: CASSAARTSGGYEQFF

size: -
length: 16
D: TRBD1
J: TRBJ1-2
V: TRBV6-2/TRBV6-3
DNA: TGTGCCAGCAGTAACCGGGACAGTTGGCGTCTCTATGGCTACACCTTC
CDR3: CASSNRDSWRLYGYTF

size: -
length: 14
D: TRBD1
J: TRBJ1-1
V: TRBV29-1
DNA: TGCAGCGTTGCGATAGGGGGCCTGAACACTGAAGCTTTCTTT
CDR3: CSVAIGGLNTEAFF

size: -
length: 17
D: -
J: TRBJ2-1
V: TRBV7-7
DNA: TGTGCTAGCAGCCCAGACTCGGGAGGGGGCTGGTACAATGAGCAGTTCTTC
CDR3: CASSPDSGGGWYNEQFF

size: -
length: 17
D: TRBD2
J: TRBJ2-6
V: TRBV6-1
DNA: TGTGCCAGCAGTGAATTTGGGGGGGGTGCTGGGGCCAACGTCCTGACTTTC
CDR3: CASSEFGGGAGANVLTF

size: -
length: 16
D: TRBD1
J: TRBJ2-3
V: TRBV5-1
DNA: TGCGCCAGCAGCTTAGAGGGACAGCATGGCACAGATACGCAGTATTTT
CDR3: CASSLEGQHGTDTQYF

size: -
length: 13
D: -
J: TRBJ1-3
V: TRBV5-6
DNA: TGTGCCAGCAGCTACTACCATGGAAACACCATATATTTT
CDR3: CASSYYHGNTIYF

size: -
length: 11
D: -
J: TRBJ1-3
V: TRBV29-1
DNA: TGCAGCGTTGAACTCGGGCGGGGACTATATTTT
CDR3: CSVELGRGLYF

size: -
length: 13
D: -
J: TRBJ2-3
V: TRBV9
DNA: TGTGCCAGCAGCGTAGCCCCCACAGATACGCAGTATTTT
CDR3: CASSVAPTDTQYF

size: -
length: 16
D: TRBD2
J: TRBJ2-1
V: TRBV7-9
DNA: TGTGCCAGCAGCTTAGTTGGGCGGGGGGTAAACAATGAGCAGTTCTTC
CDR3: CASSLVGRGVNNEQFF

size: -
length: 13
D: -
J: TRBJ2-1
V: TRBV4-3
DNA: TGCGCCAGCAGCCAAGGAGGTCCGGGGGCGCAGTTCTTC
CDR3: CASSQGGPGAQFF

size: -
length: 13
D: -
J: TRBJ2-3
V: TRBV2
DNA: TGTGCCAGCCTGGGACACGGCACAGATACGCAGTATTTT
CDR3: CASLGHGTDTQYF

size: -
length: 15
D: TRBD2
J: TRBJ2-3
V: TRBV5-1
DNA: TGCGCCAGCCACACTAGCGGGAGAGTATTAGATACGCAGTATTTT
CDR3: CASHTSGRVLDTQYF

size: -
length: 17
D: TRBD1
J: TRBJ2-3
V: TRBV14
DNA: TGTGCCAGCAGCAAAAGGGTGACAGGGACACACACAGATACGCAGTATTTT
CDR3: CASSKRVTGTHTDTQYF

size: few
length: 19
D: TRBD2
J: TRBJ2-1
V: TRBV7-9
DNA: TGTGCCAGCAGCCCCCCTTCCTGGCGGGAGAGGCGGACGGACAATGAGCAGTTCTTC
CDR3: CASSPPSWRERRTDNEQFF

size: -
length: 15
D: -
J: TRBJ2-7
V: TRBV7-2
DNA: TGTGCCAGCAGCTTAGGTTCCGTTTCGAAGTACGAGCAGTACTTC
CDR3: CASSLGSVSKYEQYF

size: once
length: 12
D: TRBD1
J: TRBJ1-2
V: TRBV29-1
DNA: TGCAGCGCCCGACAGGGGGCTGTGGGCTACACCTTC
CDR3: CSARQGAVGYTF

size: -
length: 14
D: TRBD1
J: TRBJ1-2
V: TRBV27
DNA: TGTGCCAGCAGTTTGGGGGGGACAGACTATGGCTACACCTTC
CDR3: CASSLGGTDYGYTF

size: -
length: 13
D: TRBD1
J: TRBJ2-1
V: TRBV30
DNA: TGTGCCTGCGGGACAGCTCGAGCGGCTGAGCAGTTCTTC
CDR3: CACGTARAAEQFF

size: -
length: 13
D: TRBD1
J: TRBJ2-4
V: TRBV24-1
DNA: TGTGCCACCCGAAGGGGGCGAGGTAACATTCAGTACTTC
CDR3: CATRRGRGNIQYF

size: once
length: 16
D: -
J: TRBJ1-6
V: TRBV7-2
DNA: TGTGCCAGCAGCTCTTATTATCCGAAGACAACTTCACCCCTCCACTTT
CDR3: CASSSYYPKTTSPLHF

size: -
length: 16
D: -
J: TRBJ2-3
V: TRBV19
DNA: TGTGCCAGTAGTGACCGGAGGTGGGGAGGCACAGATACGCAGTATTTT
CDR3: CASSDRRWGGTDTQYF

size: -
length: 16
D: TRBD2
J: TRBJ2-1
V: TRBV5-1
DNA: TGCGCCAGCACTGTAGCCGGGACTAGCGGGTACAATGAGCAGTTCTTC
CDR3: CASTVAGTSGYNEQFF

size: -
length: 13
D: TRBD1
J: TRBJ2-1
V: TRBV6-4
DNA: TGTGCCAGCAGTGGAAATGACAGGGGCCAGAGGTTCTTC
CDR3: CASSGNDRGQRFF

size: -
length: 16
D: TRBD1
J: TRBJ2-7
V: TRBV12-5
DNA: TGTGCTAGTGCCCCCCTAGCCGGGACAGGTTCCTACGAGCAGTACTTC
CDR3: CASAPLAGTGSYEQYF

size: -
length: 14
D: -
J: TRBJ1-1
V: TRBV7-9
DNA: TGTGCCAGCAGCCAGATGACAGGGAACACTGAAGCTTTCTTT
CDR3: CASSQMTGNTEAFF

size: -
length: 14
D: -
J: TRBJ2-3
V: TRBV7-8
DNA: TGTGCCAGCAGCTTAACCAGGAACACAGATACGCAGTATTTT
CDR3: CASSLTRNTDTQYF

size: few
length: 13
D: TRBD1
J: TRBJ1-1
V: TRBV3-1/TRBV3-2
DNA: TGTGCCAGCAGCCCCCAGGGGGCAGGCCGGGCTTTCTTT
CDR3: CASSPQGAGRAFF